This T cell receptor beta chain was recorded in a study of T cell responses to AZD1222 COVID-19 vaccine. Study-level findings and limits: It should be noted that donors were predominantly white British and more often female, and clonal diversity was possibly underestimated.

Comment on this clone: Its specificity is unknown.

Germline CDR1 MNHNS, CDR2 SASEGT. V shed 2 bases and J shed 6 bases, with 14 bases lying between them. This CDR3 is built from 16 residues. Assay used: immunoSEQ multiplex PCR; TCRdb lists only in-frame clones, some missing. Counted here are approximately 56,000 clones, 80% to 90% occurring once; the ten biggest clones make up around 15%. This TCR was recovered from an adult in good health. The chain is built from TRBV6-1 and TRBJ1-6; D remains ambiguous. The material sequenced was peripheral blood, taken on day 0 of AZD1222 vaccination. The CDR3 loop reads CASSENRPSSNSPLHF. DNA of the CDR3: TGTGCCAGCAGTGAAAACCGGCCTTCTTCTAATTCACCCCTCCACTTT.